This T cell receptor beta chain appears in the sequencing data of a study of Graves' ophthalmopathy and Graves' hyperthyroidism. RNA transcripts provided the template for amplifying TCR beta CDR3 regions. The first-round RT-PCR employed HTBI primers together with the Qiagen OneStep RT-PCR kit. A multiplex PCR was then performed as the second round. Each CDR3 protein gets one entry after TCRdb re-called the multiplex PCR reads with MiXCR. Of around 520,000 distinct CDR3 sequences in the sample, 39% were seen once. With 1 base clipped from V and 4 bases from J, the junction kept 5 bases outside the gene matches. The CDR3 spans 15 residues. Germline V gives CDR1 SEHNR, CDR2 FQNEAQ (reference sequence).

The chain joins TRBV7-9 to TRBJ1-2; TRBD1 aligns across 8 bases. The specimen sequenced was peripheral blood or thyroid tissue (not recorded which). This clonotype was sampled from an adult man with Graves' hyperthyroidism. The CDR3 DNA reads TGTGCCAGCAGCTTAGGCGGACAGGGCGGCTATGGCTACACCTTC. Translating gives CASSLGGQGGYGYTF. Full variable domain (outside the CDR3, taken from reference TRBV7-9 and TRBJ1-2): DTGVSQNPRHKITKRGQNVTFRCDPISEHNRLYWYRQTLGQGPEFLTYFQNEAQLEKSRLLSDRFSAERPKGSFSTLEIQRTEQGDSAMYLCASSLGGQGGYGYTFGSGTRLTVV.